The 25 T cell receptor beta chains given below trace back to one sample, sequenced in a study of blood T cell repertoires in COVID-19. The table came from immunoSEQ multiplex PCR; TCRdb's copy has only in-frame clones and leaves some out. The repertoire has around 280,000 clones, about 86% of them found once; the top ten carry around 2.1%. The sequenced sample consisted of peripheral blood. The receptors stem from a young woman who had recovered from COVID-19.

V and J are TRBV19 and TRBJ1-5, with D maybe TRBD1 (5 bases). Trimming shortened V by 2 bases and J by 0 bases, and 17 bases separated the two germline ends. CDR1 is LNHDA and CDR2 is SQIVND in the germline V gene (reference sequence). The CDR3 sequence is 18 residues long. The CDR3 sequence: CASSITLGRTFSNQPQHF. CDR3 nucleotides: TGTGCCAGTAGTATAACCTTGGGGCGGACCTTTAGCAATCAGCCCCAGCATTTT.

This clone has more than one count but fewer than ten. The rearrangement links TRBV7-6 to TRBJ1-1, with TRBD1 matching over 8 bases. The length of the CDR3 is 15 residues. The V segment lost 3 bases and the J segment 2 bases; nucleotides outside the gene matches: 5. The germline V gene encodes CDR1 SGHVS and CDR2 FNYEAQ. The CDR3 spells CASSFGQGTNTEAFF. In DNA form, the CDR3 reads TGTGCCAGCAGCTTCGGACAGGGAACCAACACTGAAGCTTTCTTT.

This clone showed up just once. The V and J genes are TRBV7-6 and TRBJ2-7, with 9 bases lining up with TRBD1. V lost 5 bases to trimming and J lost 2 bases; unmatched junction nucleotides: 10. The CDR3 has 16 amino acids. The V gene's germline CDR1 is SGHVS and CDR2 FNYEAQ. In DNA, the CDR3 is TGTGCCAGCAGCATGGGACAGGGCAGGGTTACCTACGAGCAGTACTTC. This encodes CASSMGQGRVTYEQYF. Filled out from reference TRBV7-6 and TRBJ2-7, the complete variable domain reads GAGVSQSPRYKVTKRGQDVALRCDPISGHVSLYWYRQALGQGPEFLTYFNYEAQQDKSGLPNDRFSAERPEGSISTLTIQRTEQRDSAMYRCASSMGQGRVTYEQYFGPGTRLTVT.

This CDR3 reads CASSLRTAIAKNIQYF. In DNA form, the CDR3 reads TGTGCCAGCAGTTTACGTACAGCTATAGCCAAAAACATTCAGTACTTC. This sequence joins TRBV28 and TRBJ2-4, with D unresolved. V was cut by 2 bases and J by 0 bases, with 11 bases left in between. This CDR3 contains 16 residues. The germline V gene has CDR1 MDHEN and CDR2 SYDVKM.

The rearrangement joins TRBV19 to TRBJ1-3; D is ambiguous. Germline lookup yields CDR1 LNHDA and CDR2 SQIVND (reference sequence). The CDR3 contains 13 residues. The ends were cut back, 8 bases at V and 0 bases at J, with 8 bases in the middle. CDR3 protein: CASRVSSGNTIYF. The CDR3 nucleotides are TGTGCCAGTCGGGTGAGCTCTGGAAACACCATATATTTT. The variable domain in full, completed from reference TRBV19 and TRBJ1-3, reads DGGITQSPKYLFRKEGQNVTLSCEQNLNHDAMYWYRQDPGQGLRLIYYSQIVNDFQKGDIAEGYSVSREKKESFPLTVTSAQKNPTAFYLCASRVSSGNTIYFGEGSWLTVV.

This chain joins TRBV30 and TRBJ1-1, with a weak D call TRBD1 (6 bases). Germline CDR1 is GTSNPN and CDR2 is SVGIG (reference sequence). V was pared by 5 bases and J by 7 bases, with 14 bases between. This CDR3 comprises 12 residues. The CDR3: CAWGTGWGEAFF. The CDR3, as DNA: TGTGCCTGGGGAACAGGGTGGGGTGAAGCTTTCTTT. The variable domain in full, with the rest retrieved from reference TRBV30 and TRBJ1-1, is SQTIHQWPATLVQPVGSPLSLECTVEGTSNPNLYWYRQAAGRGLQLLFYSVGIGQISSEVPQNLSASRPQDRQFILSSKKLLLSDSGFYLCAWGTGWGEAFFGQGTRLTVV.

The CDR3: CASSLVFSSREDTGELFF. DNA of the CDR3: TGTGCCAGCAGCTTAGTTTTTTCGTCCCGGGAGGACACCGGGGAGCTGTTTTTT. The gene calls are TRBV7-6 and TRBJ2-2; the match to TRBD2 covers 7 bases. The CDR3 runs to 18 residues. Looked up from germline, CDR1 is SGHVS and CDR2 is FNYEAQ. J was trimmed by 3 bases and V by 1 base; bases with no gene match: 11.

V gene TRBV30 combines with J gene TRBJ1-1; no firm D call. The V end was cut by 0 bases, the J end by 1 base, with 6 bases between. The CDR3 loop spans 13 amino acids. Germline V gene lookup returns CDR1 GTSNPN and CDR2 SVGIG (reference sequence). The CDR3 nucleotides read TGTGCCTGGAGTGTGTCACAGAACACTGAAGCTTTCTTT. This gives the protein CAWSVSQNTEAFF.

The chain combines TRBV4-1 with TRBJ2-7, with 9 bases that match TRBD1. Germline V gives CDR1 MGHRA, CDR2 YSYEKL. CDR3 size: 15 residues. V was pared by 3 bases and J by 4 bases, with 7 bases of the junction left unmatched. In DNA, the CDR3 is TGCGCCAGCAGCCAGGCGACAGGGGGGGGGTACGAGCAGTACTTC. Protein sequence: CASSQATGGGYEQYF.

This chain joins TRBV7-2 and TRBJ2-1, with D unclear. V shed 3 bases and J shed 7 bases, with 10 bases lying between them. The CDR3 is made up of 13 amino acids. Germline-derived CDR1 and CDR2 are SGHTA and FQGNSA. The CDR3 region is CASSFRQLNEQFF. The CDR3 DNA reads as TGTGCCAGCAGCTTTCGCCAACTTAATGAGCAGTTCTTC.

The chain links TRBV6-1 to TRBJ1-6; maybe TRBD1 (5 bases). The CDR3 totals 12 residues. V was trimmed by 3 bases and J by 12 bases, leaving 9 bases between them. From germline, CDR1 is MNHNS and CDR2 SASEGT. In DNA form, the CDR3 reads TGTGCCAGCAGTGAGGGTAGGGGACCCCTCCACTTT. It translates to CASSEGRGPLHF.

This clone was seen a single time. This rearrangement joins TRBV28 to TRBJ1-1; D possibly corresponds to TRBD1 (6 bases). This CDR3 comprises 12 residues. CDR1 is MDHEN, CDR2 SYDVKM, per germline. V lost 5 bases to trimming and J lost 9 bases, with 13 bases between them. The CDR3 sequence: CASSLTGPQAFF. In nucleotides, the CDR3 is TGTGCCAGCAGTCTAACAGGGCCCCAAGCTTTCTTT.

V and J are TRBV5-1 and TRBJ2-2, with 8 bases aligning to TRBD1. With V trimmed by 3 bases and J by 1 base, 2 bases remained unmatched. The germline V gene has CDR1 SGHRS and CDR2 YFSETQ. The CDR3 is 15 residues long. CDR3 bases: TGCGCCAGCAGCTATGACAGGGGGAACACCGGGGAGCTGTTTTTT. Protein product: CASSYDRGNTGELFF.

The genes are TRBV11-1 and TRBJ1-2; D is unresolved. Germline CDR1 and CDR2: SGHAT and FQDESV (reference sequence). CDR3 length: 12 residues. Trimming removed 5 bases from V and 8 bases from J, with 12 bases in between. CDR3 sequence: CASSHDGIGYTF. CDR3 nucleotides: TGTGCCAGCAGCCATGACGGGATCGGCTACACCTTC.

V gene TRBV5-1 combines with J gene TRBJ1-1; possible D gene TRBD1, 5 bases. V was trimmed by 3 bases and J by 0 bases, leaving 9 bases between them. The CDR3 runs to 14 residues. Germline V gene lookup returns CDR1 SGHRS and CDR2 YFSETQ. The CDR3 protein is CASSSGVMNTEAFF. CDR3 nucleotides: TGCGCCAGCAGCTCGGGGGTTATGAACACTGAAGCTTTCTTT.

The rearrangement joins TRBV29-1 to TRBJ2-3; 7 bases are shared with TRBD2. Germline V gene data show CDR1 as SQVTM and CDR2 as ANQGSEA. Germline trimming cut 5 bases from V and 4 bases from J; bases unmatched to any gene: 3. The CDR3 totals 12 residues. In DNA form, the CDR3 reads TGCAGCGTTCGGCGGGGGTCAGATACGCAGTATTTT. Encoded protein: CSVRRGSDTQYF.

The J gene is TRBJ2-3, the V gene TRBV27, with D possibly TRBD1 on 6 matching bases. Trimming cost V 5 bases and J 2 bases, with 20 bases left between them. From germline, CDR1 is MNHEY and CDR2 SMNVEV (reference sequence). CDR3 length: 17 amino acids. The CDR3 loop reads CASSLNAQGLYTDTQYF. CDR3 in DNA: TGTGCCAGCAGTCTCAACGCCCAGGGGCTCTACACAGATACGCAGTATTTT.

The CDR3 loop reads CASSPAGREQYF. DNA of the CDR3: TGTGCCAGCTCACCAGCGGGACGAGAGCAGTACTTC. This chain uses TRBV18 with TRBJ2-7; a possible D gene is TRBD2 (6 bases). This CDR3 is built from 12 residues. CDR1 is KGHSH, CDR2 LQKENI, per germline. The ends were cut back, 2 bases at V and 7 bases at J, with 9 bases in the middle. Complete variable domain (other parts from reference TRBV18 and TRBJ2-7): NAGVMQNPRHLVRRRGQEARLRCSPMKGHSHVYWYRQLPEEGLKFMVYLQKENIIDESGMPKERFSAEFPKEGPSILRIQQVVRGDSAAYFCASSPAGREQYFGPGTRLTVT.

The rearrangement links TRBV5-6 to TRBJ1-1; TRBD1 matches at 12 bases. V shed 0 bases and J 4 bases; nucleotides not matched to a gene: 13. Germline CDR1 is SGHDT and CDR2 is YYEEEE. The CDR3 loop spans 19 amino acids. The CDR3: CASSLAGTGGVGKGTEAFF. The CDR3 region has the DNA TGTGCCAGCAGCTTGGCCGGGACAGGGGGCGTGGGTAAAGGCACTGAAGCTTTCTTT.

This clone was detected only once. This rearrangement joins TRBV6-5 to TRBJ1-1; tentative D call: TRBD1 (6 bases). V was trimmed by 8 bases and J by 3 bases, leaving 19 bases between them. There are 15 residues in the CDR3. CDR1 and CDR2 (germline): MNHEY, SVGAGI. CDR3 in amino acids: CASYATGPFDTEAFF. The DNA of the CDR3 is TGTGCCAGCTACGCGACAGGCCCATTCGACACTGAAGCTTTCTTT.

The CDR3 DNA reads TGTGCCAGCAGCAAAGGGGTCCGGAGTAGCAATCAGCCCCAGCATTTT. Residues: CASSKGVRSSNQPQHF. The rearrangement joins TRBV21-1 to TRBJ1-5. TRBV21-1 is recorded as a pseudogene. The CDR3 is 16 residues long.

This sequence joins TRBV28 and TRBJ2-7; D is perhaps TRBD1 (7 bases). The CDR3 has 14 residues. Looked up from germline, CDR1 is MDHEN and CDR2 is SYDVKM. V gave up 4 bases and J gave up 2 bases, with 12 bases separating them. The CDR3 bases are TGTGCCAGCAGTTCAGGGGGGTTGACCTACGAGCAGTACTTC. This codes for CASSSGGLTYEQYF.

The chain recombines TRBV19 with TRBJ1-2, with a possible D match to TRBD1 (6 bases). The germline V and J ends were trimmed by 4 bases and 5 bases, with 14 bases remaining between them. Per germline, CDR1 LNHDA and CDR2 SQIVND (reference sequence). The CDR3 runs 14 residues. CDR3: CASSNEQGDYGYTF. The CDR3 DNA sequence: TGTGCCAGTAGTAACGAACAGGGTGATTATGGCTACACCTTC.

Written as DNA, the CDR3 is TGTGCCAGTAGTGCACAGGTGAACACTGAAGCTTTCTTT. Its translation: CASSAQVNTEAFF. The rearrangement uses TRBV19 and TRBJ1-1; D might be TRBD1 (5 bases). The V gene's germline CDR1 is LNHDA and CDR2 SQIVND (reference sequence). This CDR3 comprises 13 residues. The V end lost 5 bases, the J end lost 0 bases, and 7 bases lay between the germline ends.

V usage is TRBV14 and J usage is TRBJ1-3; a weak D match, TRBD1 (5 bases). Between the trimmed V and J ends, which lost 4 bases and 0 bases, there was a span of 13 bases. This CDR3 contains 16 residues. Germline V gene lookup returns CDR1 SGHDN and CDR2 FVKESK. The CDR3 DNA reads TGTGCCAGCAGCCCAGGGAAGGGGCGCTCTGGAAACACCATATATTTT. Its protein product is CASSPGKGRSGNTIYF.